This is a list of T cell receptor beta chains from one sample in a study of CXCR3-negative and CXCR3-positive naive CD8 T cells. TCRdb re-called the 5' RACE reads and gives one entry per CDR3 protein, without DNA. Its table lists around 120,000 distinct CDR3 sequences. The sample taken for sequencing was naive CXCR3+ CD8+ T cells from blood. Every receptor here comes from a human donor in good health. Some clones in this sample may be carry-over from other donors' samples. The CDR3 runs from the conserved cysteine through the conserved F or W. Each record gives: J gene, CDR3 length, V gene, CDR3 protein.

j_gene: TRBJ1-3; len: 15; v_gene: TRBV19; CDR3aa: CASNPGTDLGNTIYF
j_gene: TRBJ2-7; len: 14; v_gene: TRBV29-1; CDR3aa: CSVGTSVGSYEQYF
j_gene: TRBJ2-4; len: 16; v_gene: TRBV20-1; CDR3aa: CSASSDLILAKNIQYF
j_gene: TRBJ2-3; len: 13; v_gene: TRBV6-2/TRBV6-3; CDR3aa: CASSYVRTDAQYF
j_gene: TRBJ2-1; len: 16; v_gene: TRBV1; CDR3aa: CTSSPRTSGGFNEQFF
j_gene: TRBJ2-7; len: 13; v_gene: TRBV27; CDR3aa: CASSFSVKYKQYF
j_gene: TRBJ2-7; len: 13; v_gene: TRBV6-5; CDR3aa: CASSYSWLGEQYF
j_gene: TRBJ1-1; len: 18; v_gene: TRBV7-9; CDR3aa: CASSFLPGQQPPGAEAFF
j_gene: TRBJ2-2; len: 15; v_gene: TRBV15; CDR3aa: CATSRVAGEGGELFF
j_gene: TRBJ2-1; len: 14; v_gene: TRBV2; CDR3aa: CASSAHQAYNEQFF
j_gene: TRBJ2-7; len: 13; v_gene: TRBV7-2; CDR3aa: CASSLYQGDEQYF
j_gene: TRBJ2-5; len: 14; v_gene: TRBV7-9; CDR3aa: CASSLTVDAETQYF
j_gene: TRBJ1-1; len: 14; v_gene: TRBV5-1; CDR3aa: CASSLVTVNTEAFF
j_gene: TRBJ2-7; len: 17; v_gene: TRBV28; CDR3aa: CASSLGLGQGAGYEQYF
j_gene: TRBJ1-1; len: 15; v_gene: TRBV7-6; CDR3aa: CASSLAGNVNTEAFF
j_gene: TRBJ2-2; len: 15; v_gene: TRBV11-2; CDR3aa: CAGGQEFTLAGELFF
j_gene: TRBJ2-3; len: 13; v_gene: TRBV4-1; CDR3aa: CASSQGRGDTQYF
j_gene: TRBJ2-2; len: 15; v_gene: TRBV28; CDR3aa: CASSFLRDSPGELFF
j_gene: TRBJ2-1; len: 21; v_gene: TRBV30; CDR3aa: CAWKGSLWDRALGSSYNEQFF
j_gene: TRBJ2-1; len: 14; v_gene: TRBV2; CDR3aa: CASESGRDFDEQFF
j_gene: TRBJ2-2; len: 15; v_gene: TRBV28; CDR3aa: CASSFQRANTGELFF
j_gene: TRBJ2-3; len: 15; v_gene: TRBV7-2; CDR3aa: CASSLAPGGTDTQYF
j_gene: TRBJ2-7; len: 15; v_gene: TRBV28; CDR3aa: CASSFSGVGNSEQYF
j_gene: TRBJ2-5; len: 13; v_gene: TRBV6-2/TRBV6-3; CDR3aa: CASSYGVRETQYF
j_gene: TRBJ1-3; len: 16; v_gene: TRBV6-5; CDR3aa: CARTPGPNPSGNTIYF
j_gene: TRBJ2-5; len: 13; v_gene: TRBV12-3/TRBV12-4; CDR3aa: CASSPGGEETQYF
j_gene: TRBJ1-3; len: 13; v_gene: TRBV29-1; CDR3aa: CSVESDSGNTIYF
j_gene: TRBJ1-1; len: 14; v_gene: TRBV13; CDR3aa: CASSIRRPNTEAFF
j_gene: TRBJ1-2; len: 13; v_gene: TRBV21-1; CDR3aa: CASSKGDRGGYTF
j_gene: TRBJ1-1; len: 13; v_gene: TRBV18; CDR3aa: CASSAPTGTEAFF
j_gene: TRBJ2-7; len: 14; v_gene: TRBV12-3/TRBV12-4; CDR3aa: CASSSSGRKYEQYF
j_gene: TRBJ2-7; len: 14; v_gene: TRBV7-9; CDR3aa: CASSPRQVTYEQYF
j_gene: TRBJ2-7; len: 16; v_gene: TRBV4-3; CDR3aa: CASSQDQGTGLYEQYF
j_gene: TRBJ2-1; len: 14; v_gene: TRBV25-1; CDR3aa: CASSEGNPYNEQFF
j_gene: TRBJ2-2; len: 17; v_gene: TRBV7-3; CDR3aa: CASSLTPMGGSTGELFF
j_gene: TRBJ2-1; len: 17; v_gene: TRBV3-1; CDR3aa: CASSQDLPGIAYNEQFF
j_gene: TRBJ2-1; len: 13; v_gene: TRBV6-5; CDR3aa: CASSPGQGTEQFF
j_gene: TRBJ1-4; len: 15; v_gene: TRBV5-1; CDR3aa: CASSSQQGRNEKLFF
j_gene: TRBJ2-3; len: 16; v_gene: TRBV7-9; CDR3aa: CASSPKGDLPTDTQYF
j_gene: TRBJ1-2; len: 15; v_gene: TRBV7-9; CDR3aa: CASSLALRGTYGYTF
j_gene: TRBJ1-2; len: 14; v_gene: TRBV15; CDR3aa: CATVSGAGDYGYTF
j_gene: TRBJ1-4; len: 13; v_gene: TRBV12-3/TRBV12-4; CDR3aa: CASSARTAQIQFF
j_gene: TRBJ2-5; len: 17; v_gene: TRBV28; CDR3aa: CASSSPWVSGSQETQYF
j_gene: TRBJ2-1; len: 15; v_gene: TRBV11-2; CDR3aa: CASSLIQSSYNEQFF
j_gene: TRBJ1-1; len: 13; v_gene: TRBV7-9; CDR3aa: CASSLTSTGVAFF
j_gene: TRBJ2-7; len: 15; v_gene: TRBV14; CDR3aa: CASSRAHRDLGEQYF
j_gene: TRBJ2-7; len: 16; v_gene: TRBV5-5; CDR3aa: CASSPEGTGGFYEQYF
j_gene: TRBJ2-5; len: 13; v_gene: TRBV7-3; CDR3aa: CASSSQPQETQYF
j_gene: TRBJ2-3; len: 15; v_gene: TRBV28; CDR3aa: CASSLSAGGTDTQYF
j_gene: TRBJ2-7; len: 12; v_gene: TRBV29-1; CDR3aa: CSVVGLRGEQYF
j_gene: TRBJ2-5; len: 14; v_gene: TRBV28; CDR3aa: CASSLAGARETQYF
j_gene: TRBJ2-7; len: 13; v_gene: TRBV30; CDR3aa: CAWSVAPSYEQYF
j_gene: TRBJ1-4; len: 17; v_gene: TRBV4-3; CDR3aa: CASSQGTVSATNEKLFF